The 20 T cell receptor beta chains in this list originate from one sample, sequenced in a study of T cell responses to AZD1222 COVID-19 vaccine. The data were produced by immunoSEQ multiplex PCR, yet TCRdb's version contains in-frame clones alone and is incomplete. The data show over 130,000 clones, and the top ten clones hold over 2%. The sample taken for sequencing was peripheral blood. The receptors originated from an adult in good health.

The V call is TRBV19, the J call TRBJ1-6; maybe TRBD1 (6 bases). Trimming pared 9 bases from V and 0 bases from J, leaving 15 bases between. Germline lookup yields CDR1 LNHDA and CDR2 SQIVND (reference sequence). CDR3 length: 16 amino acids. The CDR3 bases are TGTGCCAGCCGTTTGGGGGGCCTCTCCTATAATTCACCCCTCCACTTT. Protein sequence: CASRLGGLSYNSPLHF.

The chain links TRBV5-5 to TRBJ2-3, with D hard to call. Trimming removed 0 bases at V and 1 base at J, with 21 bases between. CDR1 and CDR2 from the germline V gene are SGHKS and YYEKEE (reference sequence). The CDR3 is 19 residues long. DNA of the CDR3: TGTGCCAGCAGCTTGGCCGAAGTAACATATTCTTTGGGCACAGATACGCAGTATTTT. This gives the protein CASSLAEVTYSLGTDTQYF.

The chain joins TRBV6-5 to TRBJ1-2; tentatively, D is TRBD1 (6 bases). V was pared by 6 bases and J by 4 bases, with 15 bases between. The CDR3 contains 14 residues. Per the germline V gene, CDR1 is MNHEY and CDR2 is SVGAGI. The CDR3 region is CASREGVVVYGYTF. The CDR3 DNA sequence: TGTGCCAGCAGAGAGGGGGTGGTAGTCTATGGCTACACCTTC.

The V call is TRBV19, the J call TRBJ2-2; TRBD2 matches 8 bases. CDR1 is LNHDA and CDR2 is SQIVND in the germline V gene (reference sequence). The CDR3 sequence is 15 residues long. After removal of 6 bases from V and 1 base from J, the junction contained 4 bases not matched to a gene. The CDR3 region has the DNA TGTGCCAGTAGGCCGGGACTAGGGAACACCGGGGAGCTGTTTTTT. Residues: CASRPGLGNTGELFF.

The rearrangement links TRBV4-2 to TRBJ2-3; tentative D call: TRBD2 (7 bases). This CDR3 region has 16 residues. Germline lookup yields CDR1 LGHNA and CDR2 YNFKEQ. The V and J ends lost 0 bases and 6 bases respectively, with 16 bases between them. CDR3 protein: CASSQENRGAPDTQYF. DNA of the CDR3: TGTGCCAGCAGCCAAGAGAACCGGGGGGCCCCGGATACGCAGTATTTT.

V is TRBV15 and J is TRBJ2-7; TRBD2 is a possible D gene (6 bases). The CDR3 totals 13 residues. Germline CDR1 reads LNHNV; CDR2 reads YYDKDF (reference sequence). Trimming removed 5 bases at V and 5 bases at J, with 13 bases between. CDR3 coding DNA: TGTGCCACCAGCTCAAGGGCGGGGCACGAGCAGTACTTC. Translation: CATSSRAGHEQYF.

V and J are TRBV7-9 and TRBJ2-7, with D perhaps matching TRBD2 (6 bases). CDR3 length: 14 residues. Germline assignment: CDR1 SEHNR and CDR2 FQNEAQ (reference sequence). The V gene lost 3 bases and the J gene lost 3 bases, with 12 bases spanning the gap. Here the CDR3 reads CASSLRESDYEQYF. Written as DNA, the CDR3 is TGTGCCAGCAGCTTGCGGGAATCTGACTACGAGCAGTACTTC.

The chain carries TRBV6-4 and TRBJ1-2; tentative D call: TRBD1 (5 bases). The CDR3 is made up of 13 amino acids. CDR1 is MRHNA, CDR2 SNTAGT, per germline. Deletions cut 3 bases from V and 7 bases from J, with 12 bases between. The CDR3 sequence: CASSEGPVGGYTF. As DNA, the CDR3 is TGTGCCAGCAGTGAGGGGCCGGTGGGTGGCTACACCTTC.

The V gene is TRBV29-1, the J gene TRBJ1-2; 9 positions match TRBD1. The germline V gene encodes CDR1 SQVTM and CDR2 ANQGSEA. The CDR3 runs 16 residues. Trimming cost V 7 bases and J 5 bases; bases outside gene matches: 17. CDR3 region: CSATTGTTGGYYGYTF. The CDR3 DNA reads as TGCAGCGCCACGACCGGAACGACAGGGGGATATTATGGCTACACCTTC.

The chain employs TRBV28 and TRBJ2-7, with D perhaps TRBD1 (6 bases). The CDR3 is 11 residues long. Germline-derived CDR1 and CDR2 are MDHEN and SYDVKM. V was clipped by 4 bases and J by 6 bases, with 7 bases between them. The CDR3 spells CASSSGAEQYF. The CDR3 DNA reads TGTGCCAGCAGTTCAGGGGCCGAGCAGTACTTC.

V and J are TRBV4-3 and TRBJ1-2; 10 nucleotides line up with TRBD1. Trimming removed 0 bases from V and 7 bases from J; junction bases left unmatched: 5. Germline CDR1 and CDR2: LGHNA and YSLEER. This CDR3 comprises 15 residues. The CDR3 is CASSQDGTGVFGYTF. CDR3 nucleotides: TGCGCCAGCAGCCAAGACGGGACAGGGGTCTTTGGCTACACCTTC.

The rearrangement uses TRBV29-1 and TRBJ2-7; 7 nucleotides line up with TRBD2. CDR3 length: 13 residues. The germline CDR1 and CDR2 sequences are SQVTM and ANQGSEA. Trimming at V came to 6 bases and at J to 4 bases, leaving 9 bases not matched to a gene. This CDR3 is CSVEAGTTYEQYF. The CDR3 DNA reads as TGCAGCGTGGAGGCCGGGACTACGTACGAGCAGTACTTC.

J is TRBJ1-6 and V is TRBV28; 7 nucleotides align to TRBD1. Per germline, CDR1 MDHEN and CDR2 SYDVKM. V lost 2 bases to trimming and J lost 10 bases; unmatched junction nucleotides: 8. The CDR3 totals 15 residues. The CDR3 bases are TGTGCCAGCAGTTTAATCCCAGGGGGTGTGTCACCCCTCCACTTT. Translation gives CASSLIPGGVSPLHF.

Note on this clone: Within the sample, other DNA sequences also encode this same CDR3. The chain is built from TRBV18 and TRBJ1-5; the D is unclear. This CDR3 has 12 amino acids. Germline V gene lookup returns CDR1 KGHSH and CDR2 LQKENI. The V end lost 0 bases, the J end lost 6 bases, and 3 bases lay between the germline ends. The CDR3 is CASSPPGQPQHF. The CDR3, as DNA: TGTGCCAGCTCACCACCCGGTCAGCCCCAGCATTTT.

V usage is TRBV6-2 or TRBV6-3 and J usage is TRBJ1-3, with a tentative D call TRBD1 (6 bases). Germline CDR1 and CDR2: MNHEY and SVGEGT. V was clipped by 2 bases and J by 7 bases, with 15 bases between them. The CDR3 totals 15 residues. CDR3 in DNA: TGTGCCAGCAGTTACGGGACAAGGCCCAGGAACACCATATATTTT. The encoded protein is CASSYGTRPRNTIYF.

The chain links TRBV9 to TRBJ2-5, with 7 bases that match TRBD2. Germline trimming cut 3 bases from V and 2 bases from J; bases unmatched to any gene: 7. The length of the CDR3 is 15 residues. The germline CDR1 and CDR2 sequences are SGDLS and YYNGEE. CDR3 amino acids: CASSEASGGQETQYF. CDR3 DNA sequence: TGTGCCAGCAGCGAGGCCTCGGGGGGTCAAGAGACCCAGTACTTC.

This chain uses TRBV2 with TRBJ1-1; tentative D call: TRBD1 (5 bases). Deletions cut 4 bases from V and 8 bases from J, with 20 bases between. CDR1 and CDR2 (germline): SNHLY, FYNNEI. The CDR3 totals 15 residues. The CDR3 protein is CASSVGRGLRREAFF. As DNA, the CDR3 is TGTGCCAGCAGTGTGGGACGAGGGTTACGGAGAGAAGCTTTCTTT.

CDR3 in DNA: TGTGCCATCAGTACGGACCGGGACAAGAGCTACGAGCAGTACTTC. Translation gives CAISTDRDKSYEQYF. The genes are TRBV10-3 and TRBJ2-7, with D possibly being TRBD1 (6 bases). Per germline, CDR1 ENHRY and CDR2 SYGVKD. CDR3 size: 15 residues. With 5 bases removed from V and 3 bases from J, the gap between germline ends came to 17 bases.

The rearrangement links TRBV29-1 to TRBJ1-1; no clear D. In germline, CDR1 is SQVTM, CDR2 ANQGSEA. V was cut by 6 bases and J by 5 bases, with 16 bases left in between. This CDR3 spans 13 amino acids. The CDR3 DNA reads TGCAGCGTACGTCTTCCCCTGGGGACTGAAGCTTTCTTT. This gives the protein CSVRLPLGTEAFF. The full variable domain, with the rest looked up from reference TRBV29-1 and TRBJ1-1, is SAVISQKPSRDICQRGTSLTIQCQVDSQVTMMFWYRQQPGQSLTLIATANQGSEATYESGFVIDKFPISRPNLTFSTLTVSNMSPEDSSIYLCSVRLPLGTEAFFGQGTRLTVV.

This chain joins TRBV9 and TRBJ2-1; 7 bases agree with TRBD1. The CDR3 has 16 amino acids. V lost 3 bases to trimming and J lost 5 bases; unmatched junction nucleotides: 11. Germline V CDR1 and CDR2: SGDLS, YYNGEE. The CDR3 nucleotides are TGTGCCAGCAGCGCATCCCGGGACAGTCTTAACAATGAGCAGTTCTTC. Protein sequence: CASSASRDSLNNEQFF.